The TCR beta chain described here comes from a study of regulatory dendritic cells for organ transplantation. Regarding the study as a whole: Naive CD4+ and CD8+ repertoires were highly diverse; memory CD8+ was most oligoclonal. Considerable individual heterogeneity was seen in alloreactive memory CD8+ T cells.

Generated by immunoSEQ multiplex PCR, the TCRdb table keeps only in-frame clones and is missing some. The sample lists 29,000 or so clones, 60% to 80% occurring once. This clone was seen more than once but under ten times. Its matching antigen is unknown. The CDR3 has 15 residues. Germline CDR1 MNHNS, CDR2 SASEGT. The V gene lost 0 bases and the J gene lost 5 bases, with 13 bases spanning the gap. The chain employs TRBV6-1 and TRBJ1-2, with a weak D call TRBD1 (5 bases). The sequence was obtained from a human donor in good health. Sequenced sample: memory CD4+ T cells from blood. Documented subset: CD45RO+ memory T cells. CDR3 amino acids: CASSEALWGGYGYTF. The DNA of the CDR3 is TGTGCCAGCAGTGAAGCCCTGTGGGGGGGATATGGCTACACCTTC.